This T cell receptor (beta chain) was observed in a study of beta chain features in type 1 diabetes. The wider study: Regarding age, gender and cell yields, patients proved similar to healthy donors.

Findings of the study overall: Equally in patients and controls, shorter templates might have been favored by PCR. Patients' naive, central memory and Treg TCRB repertoires seemed closer to one another than those of healthy donors. Shortening of TCRB CDR3s, moderate but significant, appeared in all four CD4+ subsets of Type 1 diabetes patients.

This clone was observed a few times. Its antigen remains unidentified. V trimming: 4 bases; J trimming: 7 bases; junction bases outside the gene matches: 8. This CDR3 has 15 amino acids. In germline, CDR1 is MNHEY, CDR2 SVGAGI. Investigators reverse transcribed all isolated RNA, so they sequenced expressed TCRB transcripts. The table came from immunoSEQ multiplex PCR; TCRdb's copy has only in-frame clones and leaves some out. The repertoire includes about 700,000 clones, around 15% of them detected once, and 0.022% sits in the top ten. Sorted cells reached over 95% purity in every population. This TCR derives from a man younger than 35 with type 1 diabetes. The sample was naive CD4+ T cells from blood. The chain links TRBV6-5 to TRBJ1-5; 9 bases fit TRBD1. CDR3 sequence (DNA): TGTGCCAGCAGTTCCACAGGGGGCGCGGGGCAGCCCCAGCATTTT. It encodes CASSSTGGAGQPQHF.